The entry that follows covers one TCR beta chain sequence. What it binds is unknown. This entry is derived from a study of vaccination and CD4 T cells after COVID-19. Regarding treatment: approximately 9-day PBMC culture with coronavirus spike peptide pools or control peptides (ViraFEST assay). CDR3 length equals 13 residues. Germline V gene lookup returns CDR1 MDHEN and CDR2 SYDVKM. The J segment lost 7 bases and the V segment lost 10 bases, leaving 7 bases of the junction unmatched. Once obtained from cultured CD4+ T cells, the DNA was sequenced using the Oncomine TCR Beta short-read assay. It was from cultured CD4+ T cells that genomic DNA was extracted. TCRdb re-analysed the PCR reads in MiXCR, keeping a single row per CDR3 protein. The top ten clones hold around 14% of a sample with under 15,000 distinct CDR3 sequences, approximately 60% of them seen once.

This rearrangement joins TRBV28 to TRBJ1-6; 7 bases are a match to TRBD1. Sample: CD4+ T cells from blood, cultured in vitro. This receptor was taken from a human donor who had recovered from COVID-19. The DNA for the CDR3 is TGTGCCATCAGGGGGGCGGCAAATTCACCCCTCCACTTT. Translated, it gives CAIRGAANSPLHF.